This TCR beta chain was profiled in a study of CD8 T cells in Susac syndrome. Deletions cut 1 base from V and 8 bases from J, with 8 bases between. CDR3 length: 12 amino acids. Per germline, CDR1 SNHLY and CDR2 FYNNEI. RNA was extracted with the RNeasy kit, and a quantity of 0.5 to 1 ug was reverse transcribed using random hexamers. TCRdb recomputed calls from the immunoSEQ multiplex PCR reads with MiXCR, one row per CDR3 protein. Altogether about 200,000 distinct CDR3 sequences are present, roughly 94% being singletons, with the ten largest covering approximately 0.075%. Sequenced: CD4+ T cells from PBMCs. The chain couples TRBV2 to TRBJ1-2, with D hard to call. This TCR was sampled from a human donor with multiple sclerosis. The CDR3 bases are TGTGCCAGCAGTGAAGGCCCCGGGGGCTACACCTTC. Protein: CASSEGPGGYTF.